This passage covers 4 T cell receptor beta chains from one sample sequenced in a study of blood T cell repertoires in COVID-19. The table came from immunoSEQ multiplex PCR; TCRdb's copy has only in-frame clones and leaves some out. The sample records 190,000 or so clones, roughly 90% being singletons. The sample was PBMCs or T cells enriched from blood (not recorded which). The origin of the receptors is a woman in her thirties who had been exposed to COVID-19.

The sample holds a few counts of this clone. The chain is built from TRBV3-1 (or the pseudogene TRBV3-2) and TRBJ1-2; 9 bases line up with TRBD1. The J segment lost 4 bases and the V segment lost 2 bases, leaving 17 bases of the junction unmatched. The CDR3 contains 19 residues. Per the germline V gene, CDR1 is LGHDT and CDR2 is YNNKEL (reference sequence). For the CDR3, the DNA is TGTGCCAGCAGCCAACGGAACCCCGGGACAGGGATAGACTTCTATGGCTACACCTTC. Encoded protein: CASSQRNPGTGIDFYGYTF.

The rearrangement joins TRBV5-1 to TRBJ1-5, with D unresolved. The CDR3 length is 14 residues. Germline values: CDR1 SGHRS, CDR2 YFSETQ. Trimming cost V 4 bases and J 2 bases, with 10 bases left between them. DNA for the CDR3: TGCGCCAGCAGCATCGGTGAGGGCAATCAGCCCCAGCATTTT. This codes for CASSIGEGNQPQHF.

Only a few counts were recorded for this clone. The CDR3 DNA is TGTGCCAGCAGTGATTTCCCAGGTCGGGGCTACACCTTC. Its protein product is CASSDFPGRGYTF. V gene TRBV6-1 combines with J gene TRBJ1-2; D not resolved. Germline V gene lookup returns CDR1 MNHNS and CDR2 SASEGT. V was trimmed by 3 bases and J by 8 bases, leaving 13 bases between them. The CDR3 consists of 13 residues.

The genes are TRBV9 and TRBJ2-5; 9 bases fit TRBD1. The V gene's germline CDR1 is SGDLS and CDR2 YYNGEE. CDR3 length: 14 residues. J lost 7 bases, V lost 4 bases, and 8 bases had no gene match. The CDR3 loop is CASSPGQGTGTQYF. The CDR3 bases are TGTGCCAGCAGCCCCGGACAGGGGACGGGGACCCAGTACTTC.